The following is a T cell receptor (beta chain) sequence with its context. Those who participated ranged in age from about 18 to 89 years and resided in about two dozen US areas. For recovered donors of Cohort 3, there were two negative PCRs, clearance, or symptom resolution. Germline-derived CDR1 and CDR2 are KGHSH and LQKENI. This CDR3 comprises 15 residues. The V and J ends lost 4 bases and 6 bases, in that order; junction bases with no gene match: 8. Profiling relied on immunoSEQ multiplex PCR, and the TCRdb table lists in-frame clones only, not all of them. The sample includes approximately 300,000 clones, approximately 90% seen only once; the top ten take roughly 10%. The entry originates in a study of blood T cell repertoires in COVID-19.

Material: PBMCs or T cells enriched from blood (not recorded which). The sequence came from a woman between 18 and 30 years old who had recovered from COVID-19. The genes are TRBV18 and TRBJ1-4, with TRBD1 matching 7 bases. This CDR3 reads CASSLRDSSYEKLFF. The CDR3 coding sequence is TGTGCCAGCTCACTACGGGACAGCTCGTATGAAAAACTGTTTTTT.